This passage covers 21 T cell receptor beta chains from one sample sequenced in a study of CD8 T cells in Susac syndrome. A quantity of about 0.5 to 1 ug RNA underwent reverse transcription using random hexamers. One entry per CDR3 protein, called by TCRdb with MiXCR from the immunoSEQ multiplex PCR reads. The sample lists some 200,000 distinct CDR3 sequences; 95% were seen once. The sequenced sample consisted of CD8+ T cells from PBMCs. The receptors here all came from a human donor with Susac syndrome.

Here the CDR3 reads CASSLNLGWADTQYF. Here the CDR3 DNA reads TGTGCCAGCAGTTTAAATCTCGGGTGGGCAGATACGCAGTATTTT. The chain is built from TRBV27 and TRBJ2-3; no reliable D call. The V end lost 2 bases, the J end lost 4 bases, and 13 bases lay between the germline ends. The CDR3 is 15 amino acids. Germline CDR1 is MNHEY and CDR2 is SMNVEV (reference sequence).

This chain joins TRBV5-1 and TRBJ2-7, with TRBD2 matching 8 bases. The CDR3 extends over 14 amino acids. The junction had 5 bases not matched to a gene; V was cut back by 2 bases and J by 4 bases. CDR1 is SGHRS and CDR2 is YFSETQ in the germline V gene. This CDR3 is CASSFDSGEYEQYF. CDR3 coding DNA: TGCGCCAGCAGCTTCGATAGCGGGGAGTACGAGCAGTACTTC.

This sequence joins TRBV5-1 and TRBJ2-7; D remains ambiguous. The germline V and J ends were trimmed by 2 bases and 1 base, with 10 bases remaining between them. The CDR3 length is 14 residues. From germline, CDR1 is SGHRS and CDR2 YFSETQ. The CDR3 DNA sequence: TGCGCCAGCAGCTTCGACATCGCATCCTACGAGCAGTACTTC. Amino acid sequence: CASSFDIASYEQYF.

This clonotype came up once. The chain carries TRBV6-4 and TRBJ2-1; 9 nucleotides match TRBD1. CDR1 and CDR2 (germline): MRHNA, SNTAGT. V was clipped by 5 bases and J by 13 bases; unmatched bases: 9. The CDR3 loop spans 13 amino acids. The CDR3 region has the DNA TGTGCCAGCAGTCTCACCGGGACAGGGAAACAGTTCTTC. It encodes CASSLTGTGKQFF.

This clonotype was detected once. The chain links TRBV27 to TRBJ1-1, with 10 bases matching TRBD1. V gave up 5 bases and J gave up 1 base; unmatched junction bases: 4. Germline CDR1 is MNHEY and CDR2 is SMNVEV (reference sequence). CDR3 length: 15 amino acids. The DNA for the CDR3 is TGTGCCAGCAGTCCAAGACAGGGGGCGAACACTGAAGCTTTCTTT. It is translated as CASSPRQGANTEAFF.

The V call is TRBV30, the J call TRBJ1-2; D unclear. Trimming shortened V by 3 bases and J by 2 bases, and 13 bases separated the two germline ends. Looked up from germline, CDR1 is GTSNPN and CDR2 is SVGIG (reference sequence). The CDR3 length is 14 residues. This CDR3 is CAWSADGPNYGYTF. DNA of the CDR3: TGTGCCTGGAGCGCCGACGGACCGAACTATGGCTACACCTTC.

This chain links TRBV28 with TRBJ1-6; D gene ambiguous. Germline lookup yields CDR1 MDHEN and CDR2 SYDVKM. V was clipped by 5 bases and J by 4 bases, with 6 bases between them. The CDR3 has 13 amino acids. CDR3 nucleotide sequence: TGTGCCAGCAGTATCCAATATAATTCACCCCTCCACTTT. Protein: CASSIQYNSPLHF. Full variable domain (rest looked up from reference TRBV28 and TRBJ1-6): DVKVTQSSRYLVKRTGEKVFLECVQDMDHENMFWYRQDPGLGLRLIYFSYDVKMKEKGDIPEGYSVSREKKERFSLILESASTNQTSMYLCASSIQYNSPLHFGNGTRLTVT.

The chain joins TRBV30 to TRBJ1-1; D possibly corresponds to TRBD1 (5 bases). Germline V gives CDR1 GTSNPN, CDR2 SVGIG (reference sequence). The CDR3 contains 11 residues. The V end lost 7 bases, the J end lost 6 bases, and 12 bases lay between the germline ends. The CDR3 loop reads CASEWGAEAFF. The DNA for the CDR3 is TGTGCCTCAGAGTGGGGGGCTGAAGCTTTCTTT.

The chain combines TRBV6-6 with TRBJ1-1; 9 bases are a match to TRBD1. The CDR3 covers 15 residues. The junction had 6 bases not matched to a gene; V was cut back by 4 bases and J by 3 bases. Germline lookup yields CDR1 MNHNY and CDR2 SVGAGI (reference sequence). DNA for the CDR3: TGTGCCAGCAGTTCCCTCCGGACAGGGGACACTGAAGCTTTCTTT. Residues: CASSSLRTGDTEAFF.

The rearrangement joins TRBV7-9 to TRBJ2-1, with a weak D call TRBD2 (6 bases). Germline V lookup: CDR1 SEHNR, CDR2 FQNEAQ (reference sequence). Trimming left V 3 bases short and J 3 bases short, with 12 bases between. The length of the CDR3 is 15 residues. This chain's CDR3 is CASSFELAVYNEQFF. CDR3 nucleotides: TGTGCCAGCAGCTTCGAACTAGCAGTCTACAATGAGCAGTTCTTC. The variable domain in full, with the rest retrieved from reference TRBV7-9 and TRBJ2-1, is DTGVSQNPRHKITKRGQNVTFRCDPISEHNRLYWYRQTLGQGPEFLTYFQNEAQLEKSRLLSDRFSAERPKGSFSTLEIQRTEQGDSAMYLCASSFELAVYNEQFFGPGTRLTVL.

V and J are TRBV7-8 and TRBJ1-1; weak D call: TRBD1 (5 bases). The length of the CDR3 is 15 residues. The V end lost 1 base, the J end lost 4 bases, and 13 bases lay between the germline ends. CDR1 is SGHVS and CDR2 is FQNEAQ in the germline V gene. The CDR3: CASSLDRGFGTEAFF. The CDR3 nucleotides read TGTGCCAGCAGCTTAGATAGGGGTTTTGGCACTGAAGCTTTCTTT.

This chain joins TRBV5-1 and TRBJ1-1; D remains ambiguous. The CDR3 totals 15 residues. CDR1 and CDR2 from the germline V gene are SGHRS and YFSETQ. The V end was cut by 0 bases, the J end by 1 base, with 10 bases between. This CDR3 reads CASSLALQENTEAFF. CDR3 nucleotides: TGCGCCAGCAGCTTGGCCCTACAAGAGAACACTGAAGCTTTCTTT.

The DNA for the CDR3 is TGCAGTGCTATTAGCGGGAGAAACACAGATACGCAGTATTTT. Translating it yields CSAISGRNTDTQYF. V gene TRBV20-1 combines with J gene TRBJ2-3; 9 nucleotides match TRBD2. In germline, CDR1 is DFQATT, CDR2 SNEGSKA (reference sequence). J was trimmed by 2 bases and V by 4 bases; bases with no gene match: 4. This CDR3 has 14 residues.

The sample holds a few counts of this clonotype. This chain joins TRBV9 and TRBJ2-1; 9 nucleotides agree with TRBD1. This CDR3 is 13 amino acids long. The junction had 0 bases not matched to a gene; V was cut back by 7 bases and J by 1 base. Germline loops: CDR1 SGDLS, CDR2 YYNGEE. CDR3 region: CASGTGSYNEQFF. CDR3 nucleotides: TGTGCCAGCGGGACAGGGTCCTACAATGAGCAGTTCTTC.

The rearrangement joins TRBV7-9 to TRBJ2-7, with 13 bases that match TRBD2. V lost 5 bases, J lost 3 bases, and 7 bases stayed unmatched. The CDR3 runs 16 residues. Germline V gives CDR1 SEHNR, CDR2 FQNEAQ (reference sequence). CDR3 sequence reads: CASSLGLAGAYYEQYF. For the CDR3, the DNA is TGTGCCAGCAGCCTAGGACTAGCGGGAGCCTACTACGAGCAGTACTTC.

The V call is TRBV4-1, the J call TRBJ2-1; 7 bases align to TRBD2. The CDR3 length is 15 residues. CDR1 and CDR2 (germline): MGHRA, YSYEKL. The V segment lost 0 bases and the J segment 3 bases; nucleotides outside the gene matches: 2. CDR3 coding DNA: TGCGCCAGCAGCCAAGAGCGGGAGTTCTACAATGAGCAGTTCTTC. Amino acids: CASSQEREFYNEQFF.

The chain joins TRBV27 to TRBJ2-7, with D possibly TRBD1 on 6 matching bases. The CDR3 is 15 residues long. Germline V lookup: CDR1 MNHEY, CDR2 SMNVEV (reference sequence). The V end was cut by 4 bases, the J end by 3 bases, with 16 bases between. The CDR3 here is CASSSPMGAVYEQYF. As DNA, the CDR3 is TGTGCCAGCAGTTCCCCCATGGGGGCGGTCTACGAGCAGTACTTC.

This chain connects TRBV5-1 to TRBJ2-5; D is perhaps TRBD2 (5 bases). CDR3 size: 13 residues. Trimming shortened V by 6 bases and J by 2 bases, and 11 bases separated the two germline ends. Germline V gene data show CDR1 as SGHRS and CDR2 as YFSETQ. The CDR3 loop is CASTPGNQETQYF. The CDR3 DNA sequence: TGCGCCAGCACCCCCGGGAATCAAGAGACCCAGTACTTC.

The CDR3 coding sequence is TGTGCCAGCAGCGCCTCCTCGGGGGACACAGATACGCAGTATTTT. Translation: CASSASSGDTDTQYF. The V and J genes are TRBV9 and TRBJ2-3; D perhaps matches TRBD2 (6 bases). From germline, CDR1 is SGDLS and CDR2 YYNGEE. CDR3 length equals 15 residues. Trimming shortened V by 3 bases and J by 2 bases, and 13 bases separated the two germline ends.

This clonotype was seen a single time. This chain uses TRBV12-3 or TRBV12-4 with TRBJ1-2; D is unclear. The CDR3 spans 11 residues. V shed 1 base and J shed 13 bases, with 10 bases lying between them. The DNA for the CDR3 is TGTGCCAGCAGTTTAGGAGGGTCAGGCACCTTC. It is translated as CASSLGGSGTF.

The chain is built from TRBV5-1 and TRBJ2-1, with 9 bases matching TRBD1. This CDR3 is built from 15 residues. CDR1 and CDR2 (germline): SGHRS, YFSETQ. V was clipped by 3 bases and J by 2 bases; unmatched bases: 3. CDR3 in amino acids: CASSSDRGTYNEQFF. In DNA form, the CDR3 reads TGCGCCAGCAGCTCGGACAGGGGTACCTACAATGAGCAGTTCTTC.